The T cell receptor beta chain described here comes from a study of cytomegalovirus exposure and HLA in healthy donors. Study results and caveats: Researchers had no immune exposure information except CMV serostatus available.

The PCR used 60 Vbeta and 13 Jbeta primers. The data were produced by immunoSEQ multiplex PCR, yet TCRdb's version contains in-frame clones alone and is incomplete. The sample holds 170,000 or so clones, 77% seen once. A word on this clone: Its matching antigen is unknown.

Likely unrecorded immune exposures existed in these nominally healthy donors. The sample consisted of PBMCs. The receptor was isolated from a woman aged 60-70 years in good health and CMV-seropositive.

This chain's CDR3 is CASSYTGNTEAFF. DNA of the CDR3: TGTGCCAGCAGTTACACCGGGAACACTGAAGCTTTCTTT. The rearrangement links TRBV6-5 to TRBJ1-1; D unclear. The CDR3 sequence is 13 residues long. Trimming cost V 2 bases and J 1 base, with 5 bases left between them. From germline, CDR1 is MNHEY and CDR2 SVGAGI.